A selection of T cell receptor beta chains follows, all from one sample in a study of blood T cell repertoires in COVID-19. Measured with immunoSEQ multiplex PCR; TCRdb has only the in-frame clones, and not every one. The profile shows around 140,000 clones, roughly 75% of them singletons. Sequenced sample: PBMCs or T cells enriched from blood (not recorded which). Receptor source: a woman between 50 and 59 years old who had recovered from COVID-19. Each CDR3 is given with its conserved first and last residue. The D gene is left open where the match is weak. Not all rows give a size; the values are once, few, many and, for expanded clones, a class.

cdr3_aa: CASSLSNGGNQPQHF
cdr3_nt: TGTGCCAGCAGTTTATCGAACGGGGGCAATCAGCCCCAGCATTTT
clone_size: .
v_call: TRBV27
d_call: .
cdr3_length: 15
j_call: TRBJ1-5

cdr3_aa: CASSTFRGGLTGNQPQHF
cdr3_nt: TGTGCCAGTAGTACTTTTCGGGGGGGTCTCACGGGCAATCAGCCCCAGCATTTT
clone_size: .
v_call: TRBV19
d_call: .
cdr3_length: 18
j_call: TRBJ1-5

cdr3_aa: CASRETEYQETQYF
cdr3_nt: TGTGCCAGCAGGGAGACAGAGTACCAAGAGACCCAGTACTTC
clone_size: .
v_call: TRBV2
d_call: .
cdr3_length: 14
j_call: TRBJ2-5

cdr3_aa: CASSLPTSGGAYGYTF
cdr3_nt: TGTGCCAGCAGCTTACCTACATCGGGAGGGGCGTATGGCTACACCTTC
clone_size: once
v_call: TRBV11-1
d_call: .
cdr3_length: 16
j_call: TRBJ1-2

cdr3_aa: CASSQGPRHIFQYF
cdr3_nt: TGTGCCAGCAGCCAAGGGCCTCGACATATCTTTCAGTACTTC
clone_size: many
v_call: TRBV14
d_call: .
cdr3_length: 14
j_call: TRBJ2-7

cdr3_aa: CASSYGGDRAPNYGYTF
cdr3_nt: TGCGCCAGCAGCTATGGTGGGGACAGGGCCCCTAACTATGGCTACACCTTC
clone_size: .
v_call: TRBV5-1
d_call: TRBD1
cdr3_length: 17
j_call: TRBJ1-2

cdr3_aa: CASSFVTAQSSYNSPLHF
cdr3_nt: TGTGCCAGCAGCTTTGTGACAGCCCAAAGCTCCTATAATTCACCCCTCCACTTT
clone_size: .
v_call: TRBV7-9
d_call: .
cdr3_length: 18
j_call: TRBJ1-6

cdr3_aa: CASGQSGLPLHF
cdr3_nt: TGTGCCAGTGGACAGTCGGGGCTGCCCCTCCACTTT
clone_size: .
v_call: TRBV3-1/TRBV3-2
d_call: .
cdr3_length: 12
j_call: TRBJ1-6

cdr3_aa: CASRVGQGFSSPLHF
cdr3_nt: TGTGCCAGCAGGGTAGGACAGGGGTTCAGTTCACCCCTCCACTTT
clone_size: .
v_call: TRBV6-5
d_call: TRBD1
cdr3_length: 15
j_call: TRBJ1-6

cdr3_aa: CASNPGGGNEKLFF
cdr3_nt: TGTGCCAGCAATCCTGGAGGAGGTAATGAAAAACTGTTTTTT
clone_size: .
v_call: TRBV2
d_call: .
cdr3_length: 14
j_call: TRBJ1-4

cdr3_aa: CASSLLQGNEQFF
cdr3_nt: TGTGCCAGCAGCTTACTCCAGGGGAATGAGCAGTTCTTC
clone_size: .
v_call: TRBV5-8
d_call: .
cdr3_length: 13
j_call: TRBJ2-1

cdr3_aa: CASSLSTNTGELFF
cdr3_nt: TGTGCCAGCAGCTTAAGCACAAACACCGGGGAGCTGTTTTTT
clone_size: .
v_call: TRBV7-3
d_call: .
cdr3_length: 14
j_call: TRBJ2-2

cdr3_aa: CATSAGAYSNQPQHF
cdr3_nt: TGTGCCACCAGCGCGGGGGCGTATAGCAATCAGCCCCAGCATTTT
clone_size: .
v_call: TRBV15
d_call: .
cdr3_length: 15
j_call: TRBJ1-5

cdr3_aa: CASSPTGTSGTDTQYF
cdr3_nt: TGTGCCAGCTCACCTACCGGGACTAGCGGCACAGATACGCAGTATTTT
clone_size: .
v_call: TRBV18
d_call: TRBD2
cdr3_length: 16
j_call: TRBJ2-3

cdr3_aa: CASSSLGQGGLTDTQYF
cdr3_nt: TGTGCCAGCAGTTCCTTGGGGCAGGGGGGTTTAACAGATACGCAGTATTTT
clone_size: .
v_call: TRBV27
d_call: .
cdr3_length: 17
j_call: TRBJ2-3

cdr3_aa: CASSWSTGDYGYTF
cdr3_nt: TGTGCCAGCAGCTGGAGTACAGGGGACTATGGCTACACCTTC
clone_size: .
v_call: TRBV7-6
d_call: TRBD1
cdr3_length: 14
j_call: TRBJ1-2

cdr3_aa: CASSEHRGRRHSTNEKLFF
cdr3_nt: TGTGCCAGCAGCGAGCACAGGGGGCGCCGACATTCAACTAATGAAAAACTGTTTTTT
clone_size: .
v_call: TRBV11-2
d_call: TRBD1
cdr3_length: 19
j_call: TRBJ1-4

cdr3_aa: CASSLGLAEYNEQFF
cdr3_nt: TGTGCCAGCAGTTTGGGACTAGCGGAATACAATGAGCAGTTCTTC
clone_size: .
v_call: TRBV5-4
d_call: TRBD2
cdr3_length: 15
j_call: TRBJ2-1